A selection of T cell receptor beta chains follows, all from one sample in a study of CD8+CD57+ T cells in acquired aplastic anemia. TCRdb ran MiXCR on the reads and lists one entry per CDR3 protein. The table lists about 180,000 distinct CDR3 sequences, approximately 52% of them singletons. The sequencing sample was made of sorted CD4+, CD8+, or CD8+CD57+ T cells (not recorded which) from PBMCs. These receptors were obtained from a human donor with aplastic anemia. The conserved cysteine and the conserved F or W are not part of the CDR3 here.

V gene	CDR3 length	CDR3 protein
TRBV11-1	14	ASSLLTGTSGYEQY
TRBV2	13	ASSAGQQANYGYT
TRBV2	13	ASSEEGAGSSPLH
TRBV12-3/TRBV12-4	14	ASSRARAPGANVLT
TRBV6-1	12	ASSGRGKIYEQY
TRBV9	13	ASSVDGVSYNEQF
TRBV5-5	13	ASSLSTGYFYEQY
TRBV10-3	15	AISSRQPIPTNYGYT
TRBV11-3	13	ASSLDRASGNEQF
TRBV24-1	11	ATQDRISYEQY
TRBV28	11	ASSLLAGPGLF
TRBV3-1	14	ASSQDEDRDDTEAF
TRBV9	13	ASSVYPGPTDTQY
TRBV7-9	10	ASSYRDWEQY
TRBV11-2	16	ASNFWGELTGGNYGYT
TRBV12-3/TRBV12-4	13	ASRVGGIGNQPQH
TRBV6-5	13	ASSYLQAGANVLT
TRBV19	11	ASNEGVSYEQY
TRBV6-6	11	ASRGHSGNTIY
TRBV20-1	12	SAREQGAREKLF
TRBV6-5	15	ASSYTAGSHGQETQY
TRBV20-1	12	SAATGRDTGELF
TRBV19	10	ASDTMNTEAF
TRBV30	12	AWSVLVGLNEQY
TRBV10-3	11	AISRGYNSPLH